A single sample is the source of the 6 T cell receptor beta chains below, sequenced in a study of T cell responses to AZD1222 COVID-19 vaccine. Sequenced by immunoSEQ multiplex PCR; TCRdb stores in-frame clones only, minus some. The repertoire holds roughly 140,000 clones, with 75% to 90% as singletons. The sequenced sample was peripheral blood, obtained on day 0 of AZD1222 vaccination. The receptor source for this set is an adult in good health.

This clone was counted a few times. V usage is TRBV29-1 and J usage is TRBJ1-2; D remains ambiguous. This CDR3 spans 9 amino acids. Germline V lookup: CDR1 SQVTM, CDR2 ANQGSEA. The V end lost 7 bases, the J end lost 3 bases, and 3 bases lay between the germline ends. CDR3 region: CSADYGYTF. The CDR3 region has the DNA TGCAGCGCCGACTATGGCTACACCTTC.

This rearrangement joins TRBV4-1 to TRBJ1-4; the D gene is possibly TRBD1 (5 bases). Germline CDR1 and CDR2: MGHRA and YSYEKL. There are 16 residues in the CDR3. The V end lost 1 base, the J end lost 4 bases, and 13 bases lay between the germline ends. The CDR3 reads CASSQVVGDFNEKLFF. The DNA of the CDR3 is TGCGCCAGCAGCCAAGTTGTCGGGGACTTTAATGAAAAACTGTTTTTT.

This chain links TRBV27 with TRBJ2-3; D not certain. This CDR3 region has 14 residues. The V end was cut by 5 bases, the J end by 0 bases, with 9 bases between. In germline, CDR1 is MNHEY, CDR2 SMNVEV (reference sequence). The CDR3 DNA is TGTGCCAGCAGTCCACGAGCTAGCACAGATACGCAGTATTTT. Encoded protein: CASSPRASTDTQYF.

This chain uses TRBV20-1 with TRBJ1-1, with TRBD1 identical over 7 bases. This CDR3 contains 14 residues. After removal of 3 bases from V and 2 bases from J, the junction contained 6 bases not matched to a gene. Germline V lookup: CDR1 DFQATT, CDR2 SNEGSKA (reference sequence). The CDR3 reads CSASDREGNTEAFF. The CDR3 DNA sequence: TGCAGTGCTAGTGACAGGGAGGGAAACACTGAAGCTTTCTTT.

The chain employs TRBV3-1 (or the pseudogene TRBV3-2) and TRBJ2-3, with D perhaps matching TRBD2 (6 bases). Germline loops: CDR1 LGHDT, CDR2 YNNKEL (reference sequence). The V end was cut by 3 bases, the J end by 5 bases, with 18 bases between. The CDR3 runs 16 residues. CDR3 in amino acids: CASSHLYVLAVDTQYF. As DNA, the CDR3 is TGTGCCAGCAGCCATTTGTATGTTTTAGCGGTAGATACGCAGTATTTT.

This clone was detected once. The rearrangement uses TRBV19 and TRBJ1-2; D is undetermined. The CDR3 covers 13 residues. The ends were cut back, 5 bases at V and 3 bases at J, with 10 bases in the middle. The V gene's germline CDR1 is LNHDA and CDR2 SQIVND (reference sequence). CDR3 residues: CASSRRQDYGYTF. The CDR3 nucleotides are TGTGCCAGTAGTCGCAGGCAGGACTATGGCTACACCTTC.